Presented here are 30 T cell receptor beta chains from one specimen sequenced in a study of T-cell reconstitution after alpha-beta-depleted transplantation in children. A library of TCRbeta sequences, prepared with unique molecular identifiers, was generated. TCRdb re-called the PCR reads through MiXCR, storing one row per CDR3 protein. The data contain about half a million distinct CDR3 sequences, around an eighth of them singletons. Sequenced here: PBMCs from the stem cell graft donor, sampled from the stem cell graft. Receptors were obtained from a human donor who donated a stem cell graft to a child with combined immunodeficiency.

This clonotype was recorded a few times. V is TRBV12-3 or TRBV12-4 and J is TRBJ2-7, with D perhaps TRBD2 (5 bases). V was cut by 5 bases and J by 3 bases, with 14 bases left in between. The CDR3 is 14 amino acids. The CDR3 nucleotides read TGTGCCAGCAGTCCGGTTAACCGGGACTACGAGCAGTACTTC. Translated: CASSPVNRDYEQYF.

V is TRBV5-1 and J is TRBJ1-6; D might be TRBD1 (5 bases). Deletions cut 1 base from V and 8 bases from J, with 13 bases between. The germline gives CDR1 SGHRS, CDR2 YFSETQ. CDR3 size: 15 residues. The CDR3 is CASSLHGARDSPLHF. In DNA, the CDR3 is TGCGCCAGCAGCTTGCACGGGGCTAGGGATTCACCCCTCCACTTT.

This clonotype was detected a few times. CDR3 amino acids: CASSRAREGLGEQFF. CDR3 nucleotides: TGCGCCAGCAGCCGGGCGCGGGAGGGCCTTGGTGAGCAGTTCTTC. The V gene is TRBV4-3, the J gene TRBJ2-1; TRBD2 matches at 9 bases. The CDR3 consists of 15 residues. The germline CDR1 and CDR2 sequences are LGHNA and YSLEER. Trimming took 4 bases from V and 9 from J; bases not matched to a gene: 10.

This clonotype was seen only a few times. This chain connects TRBV5-6 to TRBJ1-1; D remains unclear. Germline V gives CDR1 SGHDT, CDR2 YYEEEE. Between the trimmed V and J ends, which lost 5 bases and 1 base, there was a span of 15 bases. The CDR3 is made up of 15 amino acids. The CDR3 protein is CASSFRRSQNTEAFF. Here the CDR3 DNA reads TGTGCCAGCAGTTTTAGGCGGTCCCAGAACACTGAAGCTTTCTTT.

The chain recombines TRBV5-1 with TRBJ2-3; D is ambiguous. CDR1 is SGHRS, CDR2 YFSETQ, per germline. Trimming took off 0 bases at V and 2 bases at J, with 7 bases between the two ends. The CDR3 totals 14 residues. CDR3 residues: CASSLDSFTDTQYF. CDR3 sequence (DNA): TGCGCCAGCAGCTTGGACTCGTTCACAGATACGCAGTATTTT. Combining the CDR3 with reference TRBV5-1 and TRBJ2-3 gives the whole variable domain KAGVTQTPRYLIKTRGQQVTLSCSPISGHRSVSWYQQTPGQGLQFLFEYFSETQRNKGNFPGRFSGRQFSNSRSEMNVSTLELGDSALYLCASSLDSFTDTQYFGPGTRLTVL.

This clonotype has more than one count but fewer than ten. The V and J genes are TRBV4-3 and TRBJ2-1; a weak D match, TRBD2 (5 bases). V lost 1 base and J lost 5, with 12 bases in between. The length of the CDR3 is 15 residues. Germline lookup yields CDR1 LGHNA and CDR2 YSLEER. CDR3 protein: CASSQASYGDNEQFF. For the CDR3, the DNA is TGCGCCAGCAGCCAAGCTAGTTACGGGGACAATGAGCAGTTCTTC.

This chain links TRBV11-2 with TRBJ2-1; D is possibly TRBD1 (5 bases). Germline V gene lookup returns CDR1 SGHAT and CDR2 FQNNGV. V was trimmed by 1 base and J by 1 base, leaving 17 bases between them. There are 18 residues in the CDR3. The DNA for the CDR3 is TGTGCCAGCAGCTTAGTGGGAATCCCAGGGATTTCCTACAATGAGCAGTTCTTC. It specifies CASSLVGIPGISYNEQFF. Using reference TRBV11-2 and TRBJ2-1 for the parts outside the CDR3, the full variable domain is EAGVAQSPRYKIIEKRQSVAFWCNPISGHATLYWYQQILGQGPKLLIQFQNNGVVDDSQLPKDRFSAERLKGVDSTLKIQPAKLEDSAVYLCASSLVGIPGISYNEQFFGPGTRLTVL.

This rearrangement joins TRBV7-8 to TRBJ1-5; D is perhaps TRBD1 (6 bases). The V gene lost 1 base and the J gene lost 3 bases, with 13 bases spanning the gap. CDR1 and CDR2 (germline): SGHVS, FQNEAQ. This CDR3 region has 16 residues. CDR3 in DNA: TGTGCCAGCAGCTTAGAGCCGACAGGCCTCAATCAGCCCCAGCATTTT. Translating gives CASSLEPTGLNQPQHF.

This chain connects TRBV7-9 to TRBJ2-7, with D uncertain. This CDR3 spans 8 amino acids. Trimming stripped 8 bases from V and 11 bases from J, with 7 bases between. Germline V gives CDR1 SEHNR, CDR2 FQNEAQ (reference sequence). This chain's CDR3 is CASPHEYF. The CDR3 DNA is TGTGCCAGCCCCCATGAGTACTTC.

The CDR3 loop is CASSLAGADQPQHF. The CDR3 DNA sequence: TGTGCCAGCAGCTTGGCAGGCGCCGATCAGCCCCAGCATTTT. The V call is TRBV7-9, the J call TRBJ1-5; no definite D call. The CDR3 is made up of 14 amino acids. V lost 3 bases, J lost 5 bases, and 11 bases lay in between. CDR1 SEHNR and CDR2 FQNEAQ come from the germline V gene (reference sequence).

V is TRBV20-1 and J is TRBJ1-2; no clear D. The CDR3 length is 12 residues. In germline, CDR1 is DFQATT, CDR2 SNEGSKA (reference sequence). The V gene lost 6 bases and the J gene lost 2 bases, with 10 bases spanning the gap. The CDR3 sequence: CSANTVNYGYTF. DNA of the CDR3: TGCAGTGCAAATACAGTAAACTATGGCTACACCTTC.

This clonotype came up many times. This chain links TRBV6-2 or TRBV6-3 with TRBJ2-1, with 8 bases identical to TRBD2. Germline V gives CDR1 MNHEY, CDR2 SVGEGT. Germline trimming cut 5 bases from V and 10 bases from J; bases unmatched to any gene: 7. CDR3 length equals 13 residues. This chain's CDR3 is CASSPLRLAEQFF. For the CDR3, the DNA is TGTGCCAGCAGTCCCTTGCGACTAGCGGAGCAGTTCTTC.

The rearrangement joins TRBV27 to TRBJ2-1, with D unclear. Germline values: CDR1 MNHEY, CDR2 SMNVEV (reference sequence). This CDR3 has 13 residues. Trimming removed 3 bases at V and 11 bases at J, with 14 bases between. The CDR3 spells CASSFPGPSKQFF. CDR3 sequence (DNA): TGTGCCAGCAGTTTTCCCGGGCCAAGTAAGCAGTTCTTC.

This sequence joins TRBV28 and TRBJ1-5; a weak D match, TRBD1 (6 bases). The V end lost 3 bases, the J end lost 7 bases, and 16 bases lay between the germline ends. This CDR3 is built from 15 residues. The germline gives CDR1 MDHEN, CDR2 SYDVKM. The CDR3 loop reads CASSFLQGVGQPQHF. CDR3 coding DNA: TGTGCCAGCAGTTTTCTACAGGGTGTAGGGCAGCCCCAGCATTTT.

The chain has TRBV20-1 and TRBJ2-2; the D gene could be TRBD1 or TRBD2 (5 bases each). V lost 3 bases and J lost 5, with 13 bases in between. This CDR3 region has 14 residues. Germline V lookup: CDR1 DFQATT, CDR2 SNEGSKA (reference sequence). CDR3 sequence reads: CSASGQGRTGELFF. The DNA of the CDR3 is TGCAGTGCTAGCGGCCAGGGACGGACCGGGGAGCTGTTTTTT.

The CDR3 sequence: CSATQGWNSPLHF. Here the CDR3 DNA reads TGCAGCGCGACACAGGGGTGGAATTCACCCCTCCACTTT. V usage is TRBV20-1 and J usage is TRBJ1-6; 7 bases agree with TRBD1. This CDR3 has 13 residues. The V gene's germline CDR1 is DFQATT and CDR2 SNEGSKA (reference sequence).

The sample holds many counts of this clonotype. The V and J genes are TRBV12-5 and TRBJ2-7, with 10 bases fitting TRBD1. J gave up 1 base and V 1 base, and 4 bases lay outside the gene matches. The CDR3 runs 16 residues. The germline CDR1 and CDR2 sequences are LGHNT and FRNRAP. The CDR3 loop is CASGLGLGQGSYEQYF. Written as DNA, the CDR3 is TGTGCTAGTGGTTTGGGCCTGGGACAGGGGTCCTACGAGCAGTACTTC.

The sample holds many counts of this clonotype. This chain joins TRBV6-5 and TRBJ1-2; D perhaps matches TRBD1 (6 bases). The CDR3 is 16 residues long. The ends were cut back, 6 bases at V and 3 bases at J, with 20 bases in the middle. Germline V gives CDR1 MNHEY, CDR2 SVGAGI. DNA of the CDR3: TGTGCCAGCAGAGGACAGTCGAGGGGGACTTACTATGGCTACACCTTC. Its translation is CASRGQSRGTYYGYTF.

This clonotype showed up just a few times. V usage is TRBV28 and J usage is TRBJ2-2; D perhaps matches TRBD2 (6 bases). The CDR3 is made up of 14 amino acids. CDR1 is MDHEN, CDR2 SYDVKM, per germline. V lost 0 bases to trimming and J lost 4 bases, with 6 bases between them. The CDR3 loop is CASSLWRGTGELFF. CDR3 nucleotide sequence: TGTGCCAGCAGTTTATGGCGGGGCACCGGGGAGCTGTTTTTT.

This clonotype has ten or more counts. V usage is TRBV21-1 and J usage is TRBJ2-1. TRBV21-1 is shown as a pseudogene. This CDR3 is built from 12 residues. The CDR3 reads CASSSLNNEQFF. Here the CDR3 DNA reads TGTGCCAGCAGCAGTCTAAACAATGAGCAGTTCTTC.

This clonotype was detected a few times. The chain uses TRBV24-1 and TRBJ2-3; D uncertain. Germline-derived CDR1 and CDR2 are KGHDR and SFDVKD. CDR3 length: 12 amino acids. Trimming took off 7 bases at V and 2 bases at J, with 6 bases between the two ends. The CDR3 sequence: CATRDNTDTQYF. CDR3 DNA: TGTGCCACCAGAGACAACACAGATACGCAGTATTTT.

In its sample, this clonotype was seen a few times. Here the CDR3 reads CSASGTLEGGFQETQYF. In nucleotides, the CDR3 is TGCAGTGCTAGTGGGACCCTTGAGGGGGGTTTCCAAGAGACCCAGTACTTC. The chain employs TRBV20-1 and TRBJ2-5; perhaps D is TRBD1 or TRBD2 (6 bases each). This CDR3 has 17 amino acids. The germline V gene encodes CDR1 DFQATT and CDR2 SNEGSKA (reference sequence). Trimming cost V 3 bases and J 1 base, with 21 bases left between them.

This clonotype has a count of ten or more. V and J are TRBV4-3 and TRBJ2-5, with 7 nucleotides matching TRBD2. After removal of 0 bases from V and 4 bases from J, the junction contained 5 bases not matched to a gene. The CDR3 length is 15 residues. In germline, CDR1 is LGHNA, CDR2 YSLEER. The CDR3 sequence: CASSQDWGGAETQYF. The CDR3 bases are TGCGCCAGCAGCCAAGATTGGGGAGGGGCAGAGACCCAGTACTTC.

This clonotype has only a few counts. This sequence joins TRBV24-1 and TRBJ1-4; TRBD1 matches 8 bases. The V segment lost 4 bases and the J segment 6 bases; nucleotides outside the gene matches: 6. This CDR3 is 15 amino acids long. Germline values: CDR1 KGHDR, CDR2 SFDVKD. CDR3 region: CATSESRGPHEKLFF. For the CDR3, the DNA is TGTGCCACCAGTGAATCCAGGGGGCCGCATGAAAAACTGTTTTTT.

In this sample, this clonotype turned up a few times. The chain uses TRBV12-5 and TRBJ1-2, with TRBD1 matching 10 bases. The CDR3 is 15 amino acids. Germline assignment: CDR1 LGHNT and CDR2 FRNRAP. V lost 4 bases, J lost 7 bases, and 9 bases stayed unmatched. The CDR3 nucleotides read TGTGCTAGTGGTTCTTGGGACAGGGGTTTGCGTGGCTACACCTTC. Protein: CASGSWDRGLRGYTF.

This clonotype was seen repeatedly, ten times or more. The rearrangement links TRBV7-9 to TRBJ2-1; 7 bases are shared with TRBD2. In germline, CDR1 is SEHNR, CDR2 FQNEAQ (reference sequence). The junction had 8 bases not matched to a gene; V was cut back by 5 bases and J by 4 bases. This CDR3 is built from 15 residues. CDR3 nucleotide sequence: TGTGCCAGCAGCCCACCTGGCGGGAGATACAATGAGCAGTTCTTC. The encoded protein is CASSPPGGRYNEQFF.

Many counts were recorded for this clonotype. The chain recombines TRBV24-1 with TRBJ2-1; 9 bases align to TRBD2. Trimming at V came to 4 bases and at J to 5 bases, leaving 8 bases not matched to a gene. The CDR3 spans 16 residues. Germline loops: CDR1 KGHDR, CDR2 SFDVKD. The CDR3 region is CATSEPLAGTNNEQFF. CDR3 coding DNA: TGTGCCACCAGTGAACCTCTAGCGGGGACGAACAATGAGCAGTTCTTC.

The chain combines TRBV7-2 with TRBJ2-5; the D gene is possibly TRBD2 (5 bases). CDR3 length equals 13 residues. V was shortened by 5 bases and J by 5 bases, with 12 bases between the two germline ends. Germline CDR1 reads SGHTA; CDR2 reads FQGNSA. CDR3 loop: CASSRVWRETQYF. The CDR3 DNA sequence: TGTGCCAGCAGCCGGGTCTGGAGGGAGACCCAGTACTTC.

This clonotype was observed a handful of times. V usage is TRBV30 and J usage is TRBJ1-1; D is uncertain. This CDR3 contains 12 residues. The germline V gene has CDR1 GTSNPN and CDR2 SVGIG (reference sequence). V lost 2 bases to trimming and J lost 6 bases, with 10 bases between them. For the CDR3, the DNA is TGTGCCTGGAGTCCTAACAGTCCTGAAGCTTTCTTT. Protein: CAWSPNSPEAFF.

The J gene is TRBJ2-6, the V gene TRBV5-1; the D is unclear. This CDR3 contains 14 residues. The V end was cut by 3 bases, the J end by 2 bases, with 6 bases between. The germline CDR1 and CDR2 sequences are SGHRS and YFSETQ. The CDR3 sequence: CASSSAAGANVLTF. CDR3 sequence (DNA): TGCGCCAGCAGCTCCGCGGCTGGGGCCAACGTCCTGACTTTC.